This T cell receptor (beta chain) was captured by sequencing in a study of blood T cell repertoires in COVID-19 (dated by TCRdb to the early 2020s). About the full investigation: The collaborator samples originated in the United States, Italy and Spain and spanned the acute and convalescent phases of COVID-19. The prospective study material was composed of cDNA or gDNA derived from T cells, B-cell-depleted T cells, or PBMCs. The dataset comprised deeply sampled blood TCRbeta repertoires from subjects exposed to, actively infected with, or recovered from COVID-19. A freely available public database, intended as a resource for researchers studying the immune response to SARS-CoV-2, is where the repertoires were released. The samples were drawn from the first 160 participants of the ongoing ImmuneRACE study and from 1,254 subjects provided by 6 global collaborators. Sample metadata almost always included a de-identified subject ID, COVID-19 status, age in years and sex. HLA class I and class II types, where available, came from metadata supplied by the sample provider rather than from assay-based typing.

The collaborating institutions used their own protocols to collect whole blood in K2EDTA tubes. For TCRbeta analysis, collaborators shipped samples as frozen whole blood, isolated PBMCs, or DNA extracted from either of those sample types. For this chain, trimming is 0 bases at the V end and 7 bases at the J end, and the number of junction bases without a gene match is 7. Reading from cysteine to phenylalanine, the CDR3 counts 15 amino acids. Here the CDR3 DNA is all that survives: 45 bases in frame from base 1. Sequences SGHRS (CDR1) and YFSETQ (CDR2) are obtained from the germline V gene. What the research found in general, with its limitations: Clinical and demographic metadata were provided uncurated, with the amount varying by source and participant.

On this clone: The clone's antigen remains unknown. No clone much larger than this one lies a single base away; base qualities are absent.

TCRbeta CDR3 regions were amplified from genomic DNA using the immunoSEQ Assay, a bias-controlled multiplex PCR. Concerning the study's data processing: Within the assay, amplification of reference gene primers was used to estimate how many nucleated cells each sample contained. To quantify the absolute abundance of each unique TCRbeta CDR3 rearrangement, sequence reads were collapsed and filtered. For each sample, productive Simpson clonality was calculated as the square root of Simpson's diversity index across productive rearrangements. TCRdb took this table from immuneACCESS and kept in-frame rearrangements with V and J called. Such tables lack part of the clones; where checked against another copy, unresolved V genes explain under half of the gap, and the rest is unexplained. V, J and clone size reflect that table, while D and trimming were determined from the DNA. The sample table contains about 210,000 clones; only one count was recorded for 80% to 90% of them. Of the sample, 0.7% to 0.85% is held by the ten largest clones.

The V and J genes are TRBV5-1 and TRBJ2-7; TRBD2 agrees with 10 junctional bases. The sequence was collected from a woman in her 70s with acute or convalescent COVID-19. The sample consisted of peripheral blood. The DNA sequence is TGCGCCAGCAGCTTGGGACTAGCGGGCGAGGGGGAGCAGTACTTC. It is translated as CASSLGLAGEGEQYF.